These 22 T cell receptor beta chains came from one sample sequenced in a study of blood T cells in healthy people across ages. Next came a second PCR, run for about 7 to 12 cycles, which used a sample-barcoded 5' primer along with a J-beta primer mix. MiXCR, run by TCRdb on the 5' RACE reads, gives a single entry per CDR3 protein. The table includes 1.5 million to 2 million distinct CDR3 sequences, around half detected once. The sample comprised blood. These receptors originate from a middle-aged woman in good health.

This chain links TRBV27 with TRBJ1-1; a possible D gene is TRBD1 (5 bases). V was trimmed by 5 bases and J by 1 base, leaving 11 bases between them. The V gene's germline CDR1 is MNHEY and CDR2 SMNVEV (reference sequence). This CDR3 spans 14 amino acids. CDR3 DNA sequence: TGTGCCAGCAGTCCTAACAGGAGGAACACTGAAGCTTTCTTT. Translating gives CASSPNRRNTEAFF.

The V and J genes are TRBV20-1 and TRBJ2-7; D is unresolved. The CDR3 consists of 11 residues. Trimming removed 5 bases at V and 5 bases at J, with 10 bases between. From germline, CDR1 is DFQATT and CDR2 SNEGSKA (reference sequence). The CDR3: CSAASGDEQYF. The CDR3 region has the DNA TGCAGTGCTGCCTCTGGGGACGAGCAGTACTTC.

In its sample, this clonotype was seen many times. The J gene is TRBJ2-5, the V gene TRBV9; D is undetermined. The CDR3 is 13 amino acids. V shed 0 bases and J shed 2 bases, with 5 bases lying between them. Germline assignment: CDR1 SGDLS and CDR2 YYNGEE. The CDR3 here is CASSVVGQETQYF. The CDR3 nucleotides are TGTGCCAGCAGCGTAGTAGGACAAGAGACCCAGTACTTC.

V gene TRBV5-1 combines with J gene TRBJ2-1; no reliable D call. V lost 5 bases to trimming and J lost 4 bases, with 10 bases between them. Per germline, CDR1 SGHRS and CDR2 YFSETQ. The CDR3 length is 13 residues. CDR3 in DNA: TGCGCCAGCAGTTCTACACAGTACAATGAGCAGTTCTTC. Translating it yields CASSSTQYNEQFF.

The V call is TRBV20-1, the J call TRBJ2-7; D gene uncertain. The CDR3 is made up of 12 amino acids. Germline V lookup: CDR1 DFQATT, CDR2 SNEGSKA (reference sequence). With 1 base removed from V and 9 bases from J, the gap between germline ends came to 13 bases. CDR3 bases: TGCAGTGCTAGAGTGGGTATCGACGCGCAGTACTTC. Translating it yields CSARVGIDAQYF.

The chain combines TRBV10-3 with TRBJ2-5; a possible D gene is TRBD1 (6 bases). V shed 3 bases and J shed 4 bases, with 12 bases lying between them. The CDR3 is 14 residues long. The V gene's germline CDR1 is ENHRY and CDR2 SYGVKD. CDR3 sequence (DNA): TGTGCCATCAGTGATGGCAGGGGCTCAGAGACCCAGTACTTC. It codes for CAISDGRGSETQYF.

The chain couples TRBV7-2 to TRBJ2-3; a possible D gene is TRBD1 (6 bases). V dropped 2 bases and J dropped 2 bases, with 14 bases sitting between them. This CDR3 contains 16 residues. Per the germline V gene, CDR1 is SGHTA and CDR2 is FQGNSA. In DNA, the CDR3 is TGTGCCAGCAGCTTATGGGGGCTCGGGGACACAGATACGCAGTATTTT. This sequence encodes CASSLWGLGDTDTQYF.

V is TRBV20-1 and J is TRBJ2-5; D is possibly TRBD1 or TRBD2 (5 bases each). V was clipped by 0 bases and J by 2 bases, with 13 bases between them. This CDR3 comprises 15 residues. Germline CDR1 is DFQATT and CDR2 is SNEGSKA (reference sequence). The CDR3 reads CSARDLGRIQETQYF. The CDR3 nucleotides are TGCAGTGCTAGAGACCTGGGACGGATACAAGAGACCCAGTACTTC.

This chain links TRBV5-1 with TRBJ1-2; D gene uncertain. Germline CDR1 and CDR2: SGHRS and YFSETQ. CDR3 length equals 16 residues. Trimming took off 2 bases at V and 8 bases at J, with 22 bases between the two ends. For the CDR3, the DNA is TGCGCCAGCAGCTTCCGGGCCACGCTCGTGGAAGAGGGCTACACCTTC. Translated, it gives CASSFRATLVEEGYTF.

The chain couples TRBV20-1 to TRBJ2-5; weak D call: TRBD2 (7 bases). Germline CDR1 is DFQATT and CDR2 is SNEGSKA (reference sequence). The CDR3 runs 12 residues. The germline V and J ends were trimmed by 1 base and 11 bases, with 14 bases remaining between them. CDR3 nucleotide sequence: TGCAGTGCTAGAGGGGAGGGGGAAAAGCAGTACTTC. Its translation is CSARGEGEKQYF.

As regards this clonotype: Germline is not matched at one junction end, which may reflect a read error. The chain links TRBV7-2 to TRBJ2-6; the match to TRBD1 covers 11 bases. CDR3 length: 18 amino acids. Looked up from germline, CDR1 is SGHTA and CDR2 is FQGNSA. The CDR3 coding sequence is TGTGCCAGCAACTTAGCAGGACAGGGGGCATCCGGGGCCAACGTCCTGACTTTC. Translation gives CASNLAGQGASGANVLTF.

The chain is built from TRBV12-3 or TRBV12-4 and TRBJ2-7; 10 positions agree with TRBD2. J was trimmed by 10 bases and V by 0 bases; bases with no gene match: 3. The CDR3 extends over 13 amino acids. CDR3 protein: CASSLAGLANQYF. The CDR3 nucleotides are TGTGCCAGCAGTTTAGCGGGACTAGCGAATCAGTACTTC.

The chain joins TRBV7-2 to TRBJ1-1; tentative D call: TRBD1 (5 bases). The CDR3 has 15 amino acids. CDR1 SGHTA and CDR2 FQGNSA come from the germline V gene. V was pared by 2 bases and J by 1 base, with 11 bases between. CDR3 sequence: CASSLMPTGNTEAFF. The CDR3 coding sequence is TGTGCCAGCAGCTTAATGCCAACAGGGAACACTGAAGCTTTCTTT.

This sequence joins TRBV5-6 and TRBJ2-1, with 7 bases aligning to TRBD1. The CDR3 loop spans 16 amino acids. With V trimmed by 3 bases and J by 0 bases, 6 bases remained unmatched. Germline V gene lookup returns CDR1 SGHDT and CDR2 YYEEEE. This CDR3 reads CASSWGTVPSYNEQFF. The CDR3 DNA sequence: TGTGCCAGCAGCTGGGGGACAGTTCCCTCCTACAATGAGCAGTTCTTC.

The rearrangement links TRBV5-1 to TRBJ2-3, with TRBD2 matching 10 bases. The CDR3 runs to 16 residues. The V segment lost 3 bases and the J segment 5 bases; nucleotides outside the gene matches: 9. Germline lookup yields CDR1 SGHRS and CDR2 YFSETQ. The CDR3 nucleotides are TGCGCCAGCAGCTCCATAGCGGGGGGCCGGGGAGATACGCAGTATTTT. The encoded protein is CASSSIAGGRGDTQYF.

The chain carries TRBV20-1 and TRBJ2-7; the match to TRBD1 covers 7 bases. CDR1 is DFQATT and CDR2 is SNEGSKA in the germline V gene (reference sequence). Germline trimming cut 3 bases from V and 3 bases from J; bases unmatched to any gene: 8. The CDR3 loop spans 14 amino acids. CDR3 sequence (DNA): TGCAGTGCTAGGCCCCGACAGGGCCTCTACGAGCAGTACTTC. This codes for CSARPRQGLYEQYF.

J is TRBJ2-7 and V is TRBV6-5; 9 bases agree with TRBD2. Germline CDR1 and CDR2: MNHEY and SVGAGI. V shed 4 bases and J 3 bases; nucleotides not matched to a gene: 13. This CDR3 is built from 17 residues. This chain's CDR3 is CASSSGRLAGSYYEQYF. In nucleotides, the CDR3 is TGTGCCAGCAGTTCAGGTCGGCTAGCGGGGAGTTACTACGAGCAGTACTTC.

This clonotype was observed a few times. The CDR3 here is CASSSLAYGTDTQYF. Here the CDR3 DNA reads TGTGCCAGCAGTTCACTAGCGTACGGCACAGATACGCAGTATTTT. The genes are TRBV6-5 and TRBJ2-3, with 7 bases fitting TRBD2. J lost 1 base, V lost 4 bases, and 5 bases had no gene match. The CDR3 covers 15 residues. CDR1 and CDR2 from the germline V gene are MNHEY and SVGAGI.

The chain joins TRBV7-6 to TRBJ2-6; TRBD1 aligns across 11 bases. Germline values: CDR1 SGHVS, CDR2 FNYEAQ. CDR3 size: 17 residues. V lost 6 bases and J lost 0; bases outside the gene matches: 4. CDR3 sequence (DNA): TGTGCCAGCAGGCTCGGGACAGGGGGCTCTGGGGCCAACGTCCTGACTTTC. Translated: CASRLGTGGSGANVLTF.

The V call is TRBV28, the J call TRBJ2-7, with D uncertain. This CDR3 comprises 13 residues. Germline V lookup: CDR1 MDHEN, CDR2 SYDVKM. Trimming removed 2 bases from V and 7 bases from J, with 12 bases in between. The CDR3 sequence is CASSLGQSGEQYF. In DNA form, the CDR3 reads TGTGCCAGCAGTTTAGGCCAAAGTGGGGAGCAGTACTTC.

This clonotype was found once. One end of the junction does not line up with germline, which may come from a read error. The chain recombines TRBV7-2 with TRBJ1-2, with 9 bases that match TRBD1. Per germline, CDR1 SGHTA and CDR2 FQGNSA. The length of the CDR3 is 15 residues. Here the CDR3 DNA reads TGTGCCAACAGCCCCGGGACAGGGATTAACTATGGCTACACCTTC. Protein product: CANSPGTGINYGYTF.

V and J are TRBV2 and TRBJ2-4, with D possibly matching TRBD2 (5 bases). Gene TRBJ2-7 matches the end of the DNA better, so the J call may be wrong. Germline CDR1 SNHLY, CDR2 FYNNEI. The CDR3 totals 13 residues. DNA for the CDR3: TGTGCCAGCAGTGAAGGAGCGGCGGACGAGCAGTACTTC. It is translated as CASSEGAADEQYF.